One sample yielded the 5 T cell receptor beta chains listed below, sequenced in a study of blood T cell repertoires in COVID-19. TCRdb's table, derived via immunoSEQ multiplex PCR, lists solely in-frame clones and lacks some. The table has over 75,000 clones, around four fifths seen once. Sequencing was carried out using peripheral blood. The receptors were gathered from a human donor in a cohort sampled during active COVID-19.

The chain has TRBV19 and TRBJ2-2; 9 bases are a match to TRBD1. Germline loops: CDR1 LNHDA, CDR2 SQIVND (reference sequence). This CDR3 has 15 residues. V gave up 9 bases and J gave up 5 bases; unmatched junction bases: 10. The CDR3 coding sequence is TGTGCCAGCGCCCCACCGACAGGGGGAACCGGGGAGCTGTTTTTT. It is translated as CASAPPTGGTGELFF.

V is TRBV2 and J is TRBJ2-3; 9 bases are shared with TRBD1. Germline lookup yields CDR1 SNHLY and CDR2 FYNNEI. This CDR3 is built from 16 residues. Trimming at V came to 6 bases and at J to 6 bases, leaving 13 bases not matched to a gene. The DNA of the CDR3 is TGTGCCAGCAGCGAATACCGACAGGGGGTGGCGGATACGCAGTATTTT. Translating it yields CASSEYRQGVADTQYF.

The rearrangement uses TRBV2 and TRBJ2-1, with 7 nucleotides matching TRBD1. The CDR3 has 14 residues. CDR1 is SNHLY and CDR2 is FYNNEI in the germline V gene. V shed 4 bases and J 4 bases; nucleotides not matched to a gene: 4. The CDR3 sequence is CASSGTGDYNEQFF. As DNA, the CDR3 is TGTGCCAGCAGTGGGACAGGAGATTACAATGAGCAGTTCTTC.

The chain employs TRBV11-2 and TRBJ2-7; TRBD2 agrees at 12 bases. CDR1 is SGHAT and CDR2 is FQNNGV in the germline V gene. This CDR3 has 15 residues. With 5 bases clipped from V and 7 bases from J, the junction kept 9 bases outside the gene matches. The CDR3 region is CASSQPGGLAGEQYF. For the CDR3, the DNA is TGTGCCAGCAGCCAGCCCGGCGGACTAGCGGGGGAGCAGTACTTC.

This clone was observed a handful of times. This chain uses TRBV6-5 with TRBJ1-1; D gene uncertain. The CDR3 is 11 residues long. Germline CDR1 is MNHEY and CDR2 is SVGAGI. V was trimmed by 5 bases and J by 5 bases, leaving 6 bases between them. This CDR3 reads CASSRETEAFF. The CDR3 DNA reads as TGTGCCAGCAGTAGGGAGACTGAAGCTTTCTTT.